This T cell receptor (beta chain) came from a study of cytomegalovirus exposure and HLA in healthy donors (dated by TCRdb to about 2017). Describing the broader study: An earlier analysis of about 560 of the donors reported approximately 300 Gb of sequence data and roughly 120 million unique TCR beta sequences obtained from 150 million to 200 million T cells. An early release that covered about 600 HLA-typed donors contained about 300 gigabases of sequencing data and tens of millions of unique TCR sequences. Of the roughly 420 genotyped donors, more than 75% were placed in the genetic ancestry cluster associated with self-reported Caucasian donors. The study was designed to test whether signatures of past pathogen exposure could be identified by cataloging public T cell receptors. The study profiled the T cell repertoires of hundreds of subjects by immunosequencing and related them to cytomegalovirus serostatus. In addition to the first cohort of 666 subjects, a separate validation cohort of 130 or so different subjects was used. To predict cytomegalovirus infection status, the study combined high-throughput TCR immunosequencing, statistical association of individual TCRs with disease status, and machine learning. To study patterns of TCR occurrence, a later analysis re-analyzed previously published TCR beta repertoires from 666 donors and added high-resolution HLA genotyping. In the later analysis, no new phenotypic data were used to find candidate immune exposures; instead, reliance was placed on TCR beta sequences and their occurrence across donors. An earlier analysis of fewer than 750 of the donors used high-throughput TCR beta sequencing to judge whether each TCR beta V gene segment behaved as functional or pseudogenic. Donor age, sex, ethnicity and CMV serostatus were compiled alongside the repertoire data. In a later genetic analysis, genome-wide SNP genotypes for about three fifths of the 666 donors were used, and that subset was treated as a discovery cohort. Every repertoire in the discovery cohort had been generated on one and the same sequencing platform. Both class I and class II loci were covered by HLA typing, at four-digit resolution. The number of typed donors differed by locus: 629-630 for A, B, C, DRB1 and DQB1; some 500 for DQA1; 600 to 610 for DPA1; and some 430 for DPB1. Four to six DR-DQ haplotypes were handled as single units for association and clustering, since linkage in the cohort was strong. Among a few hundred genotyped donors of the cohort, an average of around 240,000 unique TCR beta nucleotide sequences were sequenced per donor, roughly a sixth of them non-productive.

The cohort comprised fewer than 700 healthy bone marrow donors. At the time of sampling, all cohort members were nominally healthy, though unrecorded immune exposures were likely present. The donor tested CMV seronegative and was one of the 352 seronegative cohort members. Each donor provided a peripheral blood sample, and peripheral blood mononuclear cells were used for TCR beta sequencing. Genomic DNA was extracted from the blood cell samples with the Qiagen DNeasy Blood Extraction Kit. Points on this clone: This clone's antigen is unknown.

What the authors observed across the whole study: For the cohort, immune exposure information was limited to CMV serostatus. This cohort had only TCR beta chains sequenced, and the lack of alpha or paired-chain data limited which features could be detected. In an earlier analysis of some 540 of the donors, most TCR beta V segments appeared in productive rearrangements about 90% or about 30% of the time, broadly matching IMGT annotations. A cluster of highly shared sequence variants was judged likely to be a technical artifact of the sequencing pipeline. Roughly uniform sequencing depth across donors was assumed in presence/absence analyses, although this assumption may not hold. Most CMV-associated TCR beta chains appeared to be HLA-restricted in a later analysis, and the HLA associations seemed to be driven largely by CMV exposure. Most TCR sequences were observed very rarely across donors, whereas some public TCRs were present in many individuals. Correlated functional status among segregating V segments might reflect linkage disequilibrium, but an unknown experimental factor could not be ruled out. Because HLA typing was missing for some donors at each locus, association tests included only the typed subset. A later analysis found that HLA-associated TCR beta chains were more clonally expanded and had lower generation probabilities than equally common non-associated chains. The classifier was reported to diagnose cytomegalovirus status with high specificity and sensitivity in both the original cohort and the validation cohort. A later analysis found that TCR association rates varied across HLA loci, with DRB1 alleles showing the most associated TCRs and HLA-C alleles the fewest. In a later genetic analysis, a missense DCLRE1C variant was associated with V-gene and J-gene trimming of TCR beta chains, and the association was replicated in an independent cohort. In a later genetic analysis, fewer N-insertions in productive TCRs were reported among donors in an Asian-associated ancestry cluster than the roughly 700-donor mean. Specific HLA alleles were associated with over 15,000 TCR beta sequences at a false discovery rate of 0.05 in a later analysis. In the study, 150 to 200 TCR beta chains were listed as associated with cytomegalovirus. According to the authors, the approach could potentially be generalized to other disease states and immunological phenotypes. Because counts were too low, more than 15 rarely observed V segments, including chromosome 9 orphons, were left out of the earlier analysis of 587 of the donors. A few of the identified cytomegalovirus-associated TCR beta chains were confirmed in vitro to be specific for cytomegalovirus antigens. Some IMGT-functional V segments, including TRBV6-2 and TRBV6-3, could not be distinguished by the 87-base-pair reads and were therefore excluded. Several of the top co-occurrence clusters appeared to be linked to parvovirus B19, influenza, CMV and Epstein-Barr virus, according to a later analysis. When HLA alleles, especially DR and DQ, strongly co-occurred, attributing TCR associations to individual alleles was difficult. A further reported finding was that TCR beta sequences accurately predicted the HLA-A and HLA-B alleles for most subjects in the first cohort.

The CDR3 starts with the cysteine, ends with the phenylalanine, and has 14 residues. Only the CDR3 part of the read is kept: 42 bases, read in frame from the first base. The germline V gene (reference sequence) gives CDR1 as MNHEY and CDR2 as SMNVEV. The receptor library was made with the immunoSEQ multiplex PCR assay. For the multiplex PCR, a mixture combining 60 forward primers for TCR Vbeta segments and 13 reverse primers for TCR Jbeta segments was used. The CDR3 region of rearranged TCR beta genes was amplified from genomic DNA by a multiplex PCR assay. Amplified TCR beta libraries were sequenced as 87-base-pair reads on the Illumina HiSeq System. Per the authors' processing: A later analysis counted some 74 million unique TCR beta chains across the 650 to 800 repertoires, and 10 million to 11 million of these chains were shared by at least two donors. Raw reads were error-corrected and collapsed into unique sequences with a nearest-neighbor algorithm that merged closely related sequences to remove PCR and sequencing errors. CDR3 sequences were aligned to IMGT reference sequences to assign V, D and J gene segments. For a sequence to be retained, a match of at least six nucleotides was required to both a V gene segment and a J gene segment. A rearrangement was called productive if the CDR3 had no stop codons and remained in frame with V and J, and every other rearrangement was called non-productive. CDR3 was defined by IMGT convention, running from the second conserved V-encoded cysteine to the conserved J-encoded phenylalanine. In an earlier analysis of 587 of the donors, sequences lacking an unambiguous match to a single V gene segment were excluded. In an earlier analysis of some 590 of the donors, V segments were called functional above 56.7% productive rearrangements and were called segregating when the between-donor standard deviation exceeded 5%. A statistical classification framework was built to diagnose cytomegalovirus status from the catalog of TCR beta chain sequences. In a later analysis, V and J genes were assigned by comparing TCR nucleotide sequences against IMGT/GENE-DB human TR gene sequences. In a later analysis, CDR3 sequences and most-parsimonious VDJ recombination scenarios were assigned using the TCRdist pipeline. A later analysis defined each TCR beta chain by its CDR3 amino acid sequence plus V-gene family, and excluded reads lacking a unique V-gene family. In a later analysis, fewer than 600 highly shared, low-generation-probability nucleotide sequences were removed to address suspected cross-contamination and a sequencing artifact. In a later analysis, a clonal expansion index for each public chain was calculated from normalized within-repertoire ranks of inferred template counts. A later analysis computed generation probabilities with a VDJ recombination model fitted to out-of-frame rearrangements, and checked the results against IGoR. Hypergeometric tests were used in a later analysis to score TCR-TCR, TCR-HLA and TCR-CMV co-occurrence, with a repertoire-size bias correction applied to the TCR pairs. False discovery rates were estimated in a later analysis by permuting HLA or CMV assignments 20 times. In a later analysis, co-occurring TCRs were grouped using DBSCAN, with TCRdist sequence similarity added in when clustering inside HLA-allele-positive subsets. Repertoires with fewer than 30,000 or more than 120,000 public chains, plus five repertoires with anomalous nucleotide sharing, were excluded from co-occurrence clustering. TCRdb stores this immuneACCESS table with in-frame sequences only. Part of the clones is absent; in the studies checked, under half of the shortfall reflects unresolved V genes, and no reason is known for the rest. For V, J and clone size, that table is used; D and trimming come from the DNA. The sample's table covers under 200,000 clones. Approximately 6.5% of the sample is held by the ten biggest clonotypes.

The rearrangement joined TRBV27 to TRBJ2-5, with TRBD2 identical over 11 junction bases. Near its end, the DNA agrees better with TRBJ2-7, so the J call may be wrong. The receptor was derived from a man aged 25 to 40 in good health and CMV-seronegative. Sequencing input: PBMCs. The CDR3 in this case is CASSGTSGTYEQYF. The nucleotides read TGTGCCAGCAGTGGGACTAGCGGTACCTACGAGCAGTACTTC.